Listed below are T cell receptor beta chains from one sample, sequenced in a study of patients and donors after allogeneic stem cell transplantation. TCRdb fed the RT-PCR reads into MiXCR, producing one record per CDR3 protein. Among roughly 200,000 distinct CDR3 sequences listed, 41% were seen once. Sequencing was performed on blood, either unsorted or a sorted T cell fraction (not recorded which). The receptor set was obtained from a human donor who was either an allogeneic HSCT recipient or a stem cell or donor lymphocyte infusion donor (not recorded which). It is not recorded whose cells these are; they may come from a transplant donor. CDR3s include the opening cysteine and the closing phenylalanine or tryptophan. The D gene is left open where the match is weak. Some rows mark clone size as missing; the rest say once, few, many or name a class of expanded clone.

CASKLNTEAFF	TGTGCCAGTAAACTGAACACTGAAGCTTTCTTT	NA	TRBV19	TRBJ1-1	NA
CSVQGIANEKLFF	TGCAGCGTTCAGGGGATCGCTAATGAAAAACTGTTTTTT	NA	TRBV29-1	TRBJ1-4	few
CASSQEVGSSGNTIYF	TGCGCCAGCAGCCAAGAAGTGGGTAGCTCTGGAAACACCATATATTTT	NA	TRBV4-3	TRBJ1-3	NA
CASSGLDRVAGQPQHF	TGTGCCAGCAGCGGCCTTGACAGGGTCGCGGGGCAGCCCCAGCATTTT	TRBD1	TRBV7-8	TRBJ1-5	few
CASRDSFYNEQFF	TGTGCCAGCCGGGACAGCTTCTACAATGAGCAGTTCTTC	TRBD1	TRBV12-3/TRBV12-4	TRBJ2-1	NA
CASSLRRGGEITDTQYF	TGTGCCAGCAGCTTAAGGCGAGGGGGCGAAATCACAGATACGCAGTATTTT	TRBD1	TRBV7-2	TRBJ2-3	few
CASSSNTDTQYF	TGTGCCAGCAGCTCGAACACAGATACGCAGTATTTT	NA	TRBV7-8	TRBJ2-3	few
CASRHRGLNQPQHF	TGTGCCAGCAGGCACCGGGGCTTAAATCAGCCCCAGCATTTT	NA	TRBV6-5	TRBJ1-5	NA
CASSLAGPSYNEQFF	TGTGCCAGCAGTCTAGCGGGCCCCTCCTACAATGAGCAGTTCTTC	TRBD2	TRBV12-3/TRBV12-4	TRBJ2-1	once
CASTYAAGKGYTF	TGTGCCAGCACCTATGCGGCAGGGAAGGGCTACACCTTC	NA	TRBV12-3/TRBV12-4	TRBJ1-2	few
CASSAGQGGNYGYTF	TGTGCCAGCAGCGCGGGACAGGGGGGTAACTATGGCTACACCTTC	TRBD1	TRBV12-3/TRBV12-4	TRBJ1-2	many
CSVEWDSSQETQYF	TGCAGCGTTGAGTGGGACAGCTCGCAAGAGACCCAGTACTTC	TRBD1	TRBV29-1	TRBJ2-5	NA
CASSSILGSSYNEQFF	TGCGCCAGCAGCTCAATACTAGGTAGCTCCTACAATGAGCAGTTCTTC	NA	TRBV5-1	TRBJ2-1	few
CASSFGGRTMTSGRTDTQYF	TGCGCCAGCAGCTTTGGGGGGAGGACCATGACTAGCGGACGCACAGATACGCAGTATTTT	TRBD2	TRBV5-1	TRBJ2-3	NA
CASSVAQVPSYEQYF	TGTGCCAGCAGCGTAGCTCAGGTACCCTCCTACGAGCAGTACTTC	NA	TRBV9	TRBJ2-7	NA
CASSVWRDVDTEAFF	TGTGCCAGCAGCGTTTGGAGGGATGTGGACACTGAAGCTTTCTTT	NA	TRBV9	TRBJ1-1	few
CASMGLQGMVKAFF	TGTGCCAGCATGGGTTTGCAGGGTATGGTTAAGGCTTTCTTT	NA	TRBV27	TRBJ1-1	NA
CATKAEGVYGYTF	TGTGCCACCAAAGCCGAGGGGGTCTATGGCTACACCTTC	NA	TRBV10-3	TRBJ1-2	NA
CSARDPVRGPSYEQYF	TGCAGTGCTAGAGACCCCGTGAGGGGCCCTTCTTACGAGCAGTACTTC	NA	TRBV20-1	TRBJ2-7	NA
CSATSPNEQFF	TGCAGTGCCACCTCCCCCAATGAGCAGTTCTTC	NA	TRBV20-1	TRBJ2-1	NA
CASSPDPGPNTEAFF	TGTGCCAGCTCACCAGATCCCGGGCCGAACACTGAAGCTTTCTTT	NA	TRBV18	TRBJ1-1	NA
CASSQDLAGYEQYF	TGTGCCAGCAGCCAAGATTTAGCCGGTTACGAGCAGTACTTC	NA	TRBV3-1	TRBJ2-7	NA
CASSQTRETVNEKLFF	TGTGCCAGCAGCCAAACCAGGGAAACGGTGAATGAAAAACTGTTTTTT	NA	TRBV7-9	TRBJ1-4	NA
CASSQDRVSGEQFF	TGCGCCAGCAGCCAAGATCGGGTTAGTGGTGAGCAGTTCTTC	NA	TRBV4-3	TRBJ2-1	NA
CSAPRAGGGPDTQYF	TGCAGTGCCCCCCGAGCGGGAGGTGGCCCAGATACGCAGTATTTT	TRBD2	TRBV20-1	TRBJ2-3	NA
CASSSLGTVGGYTF	TGTGCCAGCAGTTCCCTAGGGACAGTTGGTGGCTACACCTTC	TRBD1	TRBV12-3/TRBV12-4	TRBJ1-2	few
CASSFGTANQPQHF	TGTGCCAGCAGTTTCGGGACAGCGAATCAGCCCCAGCATTTT	TRBD1	TRBV27	TRBJ1-5	NA
CASLSLGRGQMNTEAFF	TGTGCCAGCCTTTCCCTCGGTCGGGGACAGATGAACACTGAAGCTTTCTTT	TRBD1	TRBV27	TRBJ1-1	NA
CSVLTTEAFF	TGCAGCGTTCTCACTACTGAAGCTTTCTTT	NA	TRBV29-1	TRBJ1-1	NA
CAISRTGETQYF	TGTGCCATCAGCCGGACAGGAGAGACCCAGTACTTC	TRBD1	TRBV10-3	TRBJ2-5	NA
CSVYSREGNEQFF	TGCAGCGTTTATTCGAGGGAAGGGAATGAGCAGTTCTTC	NA	TRBV29-1	TRBJ2-1	NA
CASSLVPPQETQYF	TGCGCCAGCAGCTTGGTCCCCCCCCAAGAGACCCAGTACTTC	NA	TRBV5-1	TRBJ2-5	few
CASSQGHSSSYEQYF	TGTGCCAGCAGCCAGGGACACTCGAGCTCCTACGAGCAGTACTTC	NA	TRBV3-1	TRBJ2-7	NA
CASSEPGRGGDRGYTF	TGTGCCAGCAGTGAACCCGGAAGGGGGGGAGATCGTGGCTACACCTTC	NA	TRBV6-1	TRBJ1-2	NA
CASSSYSTDTQYF	TGTGCCAGTAGTTCCTACAGCACAGATACGCAGTATTTT	NA	TRBV19	TRBJ2-3	NA
CASSLGREDFYEQYF	TGTGCCAGCAGTTTAGGGCGGGAGGATTTCTACGAGCAGTACTTC	TRBD2	TRBV27	TRBJ2-7	few
CASSLGRVETQYF	TGTGCCAGCAGTTTGGGCAGGGTAGAGACCCAGTACTTC	NA	TRBV12-3/TRBV12-4	TRBJ2-5	NA
CSVDPPRGAYNSPLHF	TGCAGCGTTGACCCACCACGGGGGGCCTATAATTCACCCCTCCACTTT	NA	TRBV29-1	TRBJ1-6	few
CASSLARTGELFF	TGTGCCAGCAGTTTGGCGCGTACCGGGGAGCTGTTTTTT	NA	TRBV27	TRBJ2-2	NA
CASLDRSQPQHF	TGTGCCAGTTTAGACAGGTCCCAGCCCCAGCATTTT	NA	TRBV6-1	TRBJ1-5	NA
CATSSDSEVTEAFF	TGTGCCACCAGCAGTGACAGTGAAGTCACTGAAGCTTTCTTT	NA	TRBV15	TRBJ1-1	NA
CASRARDGDRGSYEQYF	TGTGCCAGCAGGGCCCGGGACGGGGACAGGGGTTCCTACGAGCAGTACTTC	TRBD1	TRBV6-4	TRBJ2-7	once